This TCR beta chain comes out of a study of PD-L1 blockade in urothelial cancer. Study in general: Prior chemotherapy regimens per patient numbered 0 to 3. Timepoints chosen for blood analysis were 3 weeks (second dose) and 6 weeks after treatment start.

Germline values: CDR1 SGHTA, CDR2 FQGNSA. This CDR3 has 14 residues. V shed 1 base and J 4 bases; nucleotides not matched to a gene: 0. This table comes from immunoSEQ multiplex PCR, and its TCRdb copy is limited to in-frame clones, with some not included. The sample shows about 130,000 clones, around 84% of them seen only once. Specified time point: pretreatment peripheral blood. This clonotype was sampled from a man aged 45-65 years with urothelial cancer. The chain links TRBV7-2 to TRBJ2-3; 9 bases align to TRBD2. The source material was PBMCs, sampled around atezolizumab (anti-PD-L1) treatment. The CDR3 nucleotides read TGTGCCAGCAGCTTAGTAGCGGGAGCAGATACGCAGTATTTT. This codes for CASSLVAGADTQYF.